These T cell receptor beta chains were read from a single sample in a study of shared clonotypes between healthy human individuals. The assay was immunoSEQ multiplex PCR, and TCRdb's table has in-frame clones only and misses some. The sample carries 2 million to 2.5 million clones, around 90% recorded once. Sequenced input: naive CD4+ T cells from PBMCs. These receptor sequences come from a man between 18 and 35 years old in good health. Some clones in this sample may be carry-over from other donors' samples. CDR3s include the opening cysteine and the closing phenylalanine or tryptophan. The order of the fields is clone size, D gene, J gene, V gene, CDR3 DNA, CDR3 protein. A D gene is named only where the DNA matches it firmly. Rows give clone size only sometimes, using once, few, many, or a class for an expanded clone.

>-|-|TRBJ1-1|TRBV6-1
TGTGCCAGCAGTGTCTGGGGGAACACTGAAGCTTTCTTT
CASSVWGNTEAFF
>-|-|TRBJ2-6|TRBV11-1
TGTGCCAGCATCGACAGGTGGGGACTCTCTGGGGCCAACGTCCTGACTTTC
CASIDRWGLSGANVLTF
>-|-|TRBJ2-7|TRBV29-1
TGCAGCGTTGTGGTCGGCCTCTACGAGCAGTACTTC
CSVVVGLYEQYF
>-|-|TRBJ2-3|TRBV18
TGTGCCAGCTCACTACTAGTAAATCCCCGCACAGATACGCAGTATTTT
CASSLLVNPRTDTQYF
>-|TRBD1|TRBJ2-7|TRBV14
TGTGCCAGCAGCCAGACTCGGACAGGGGCCTACGAGCAGTACTTC
CASSQTRTGAYEQYF
>-|-|TRBJ2-2|TRBV11-2
TGTGCCAGCAGCCCCCCAGGGGACAAGCTGTTTTTT
CASSPPGDKLFF
>-|-|TRBJ2-7|TRBV21-1
TGTGCCAGCAGCGATAACGGACAGGGGGTGCCGGTTAGGGACGAGCAGTACTTC
CASSDNGQGVPVRDEQYF
>once|TRBD1|TRBJ1-4|TRBV5-1
TGCGCCAGCAGCTTAATCACAGGGGGGTCAACAACTAATGAAAAACTGTTTTTT
CASSLITGGSTTNEKLFF
>-|-|TRBJ1-5|TRBV18
TGTGCCAGCTCACCACTAAACGACCCAACAGGGAATCAGCCCCAGCATTTT
CASSPLNDPTGNQPQHF
>-|-|TRBJ2-1|TRBV10-3
TGTGCCATCAGTCCTTCCGTCAATGAGCAGTTCTTC
CAISPSVNEQFF
>-|TRBD2|TRBJ2-1|TRBV28
TGTGCCAGCCTAAGGGGAGGGCTAGGGTCAAATGAGCAGTTCTTC
CASLRGGLGSNEQFF
>-|-|TRBJ1-1|TRBV15
TGTGCCACCAGGTTAGACAGGAACACTGAAGCTTTCTTT
CATRLDRNTEAFF
>-|-|TRBJ1-3|TRBV4-2
TGTGCCAGCAGCCAAGAACAGGGAATCTCTGGAAACACCATATATTTT
CASSQEQGISGNTIYF
>-|-|TRBJ2-7|TRBV19
TGTGCCAGTAGTTCCCCCCCGGGCAGGGTAGGCTACGAGCAGTACTTC
CASSSPPGRVGYEQYF
>-|TRBD2|TRBJ2-7|TRBV18
TGTGCCAGCTCACCAAGGGCGGGACTAGCGGGAGTTAGAGGCTCTTCCTACGAGCAGTACTTC
CASSPRAGLAGVRGSSYEQYF
>-|TRBD2|TRBJ2-2|TRBV10-1
TGCGCCAGCAGTCTTAGCGGGAGCGGCACCGGGGAGCTGTTTTTT
CASSLSGSGTGELFF
>-|TRBD2|TRBJ2-1|TRBV7-8
TGTGCCAGCAGCACACTAGCGTTGAGCTCCTACAATGAGCAGTTCTTC
CASSTLALSSYNEQFF
>once|-|TRBJ2-3|TRBV9
TGTGCCAGCAGCGTAGCTAGGACAGCTGTCACAGATACGCAGTATTTT
CASSVARTAVTDTQYF
>-|-|TRBJ2-3|TRBV5-6
TGTGCCAGCAGCTTGGACAGCCTTGGCACAGATACGCAGTATTTT
CASSLDSLGTDTQYF
>-|TRBD1|TRBJ1-5|TRBV19
TGTGCCAGTTCAATAACCCAGGGGGGCGTTCAGCCCCAGCATTTT
CASSITQGGVQPQHF
>-|-|TRBJ2-1|TRBV7-8
TGTGCCAGCAGCTTCTCGAGGGGGGGATCCGAGCAGTTCTTC
CASSFSRGGSEQFF
>-|-|TRBJ1-1|TRBV10-3
TGTGCCGCAATTGGCAGCGTGTGGACTGAAGCTTTCTTT
CAAIGSVWTEAFF
>few|-|TRBJ1-1|TRBV7-9
TGTGCCAGCAGCCTGACCACAGGGACCGCTGAAGCTTTCTTT
CASSLTTGTAEAFF
>-|-|TRBJ1-2|TRBV27
TGTGCCAGCAGCCCTTATCTACCGGGGGTGGGGAACTATGGCTACACCTTC
CASSPYLPGVGNYGYTF
>few|-|TRBJ1-1|TRBV7-9
TGTGCCAGCAGCGTGCTCTGGAGGAGGACTGAAGCTTTCTTT
CASSVLWRRTEAFF
>-|-|TRBJ1-3|TRBV7-2
TGTGCCAGCAGCCCGAGGACGGTCTCTGGAAACACCATATATTTT
CASSPRTVSGNTIYF
>-|-|TRBJ1-5|TRBV6-1
TGTGCCAGCAGTGTGTCTCCGACAGGAGACTCTAGCAATCAGCCCCAGCATTTT
CASSVSPTGDSSNQPQHF
>-|TRBD2|TRBJ2-5|TRBV19
TGTGCCAGTAGTATGGCTAGCGGGACCCAGAGAAACCAGTACTTC
CASSMASGTQRNQYF
>-|-|TRBJ1-1|TRBV9
TGTGCCAGCAGCGGTGCCGAACAGTTACCTATGAACACTGAAGCTTTCTTT
CASSGAEQLPMNTEAFF
>once|TRBD1|TRBJ1-4|TRBV4-1
TGCGCCAGCAGCCCACAGGGGGCGCTTACTAATGAAAAACTGTTTTTT
CASSPQGALTNEKLFF
>-|TRBD1|TRBJ1-2|TRBV19
TGTGCCAGTACCCTGGGGACAGGGGAAAAGTATGGCTACACCTTC
CASTLGTGEKYGYTF
>-|-|TRBJ2-2|TRBV12-5
TGTGCTAGTGGTTTGGCCAACCCCGGGACCGGGGAGCTGTTTTTT
CASGLANPGTGELFF
>-|-|TRBJ2-1|TRBV23-1
TGCGCCAGCACTCCTGCCGGGCCCAATGAGCAGTTCTTC
CASTPAGPNEQFF
>-|TRBD2|TRBJ2-3|TRBV5-4
TGTGCCAGCAGCTTGGTGGGACTAGATACAGATACGCAGTATTTT
CASSLVGLDTDTQYF
>once|-|TRBJ1-5|TRBV7-9
TGTGCCAGCAGCCCTACTTCGACCAATCAGCCCCAGCATTTT
CASSPTSTNQPQHF
>once|TRBD1|TRBJ1-5|TRBV7-8
TGTGCCAGCGCCCGGACAGGGGATAGCAATCAGCCCCAGCATTTT
CASARTGDSNQPQHF
>-|TRBD1|TRBJ2-3|TRBV7-9
TGTGCCAGCAGCTCAATCGGACAGGGAGATACGCAGTATTTT
CASSSIGQGDTQYF
>once|-|TRBJ2-3|TRBV29-1
TGCAGCGTTGCCCCAAGCACAGATACGCAGTATTTT
CSVAPSTDTQYF
>-|TRBD1|TRBJ2-2|TRBV19
TGTGCCAGTATTGGCCCTGGACAGGGAAGGAAAACCGGGGAGCTGTTTTTT
CASIGPGQGRKTGELFF
>-|-|TRBJ1-6|TRBV6-1
TGTGCCAGCCGCGCCATGGGTGGTGCCGATTCACCCCTCCACTTT
CASRAMGGADSPLHF
>-|TRBD2|TRBJ2-1|TRBV7-6
TGTGCCAGCAGCTTACCCAGCGGGGGCAATGAGCAGTTCTTC
CASSLPSGGNEQFF
>-|-|TRBJ2-3|TRBV7-3
TGTGCCAGCAGCTTAGGAGGACTTTTCCCTCTTGGTACGCAGTATTTT
CASSLGGLFPLGTQYF
>once|TRBD2|TRBJ2-3|TRBV29-1
TGCAGCGTTGAACCACAGGGACTAGCGGGAGGAGGGGGAGATACGCAGTATTTT
CSVEPQGLAGGGGDTQYF
>-|TRBD1|TRBJ1-1|TRBV19
TGTGCCAGTAGAGCGACAGGGGGTGGAGGTGAAGCTTTCTTT
CASRATGGGGEAFF
>-|-|TRBJ1-1|TRBV7-2
TGTGCCAGCAGCTTAGACTCGGGGGGGACTGAAGCTTTCTTT
CASSLDSGGTEAFF
>-|-|TRBJ1-3|TRBV2
TGTGCCAGCAGTGAATTGGGTTTTGCTGGAAACACCATATATTTT
CASSELGFAGNTIYF
>-|-|TRBJ2-1|TRBV7-2
TGTGCCAGCAGCCTTCTCAATGAGCAGTTCTTC
CASSLLNEQFF
>-|TRBD1|TRBJ1-1|TRBV18
TGTGCCAGCTCACCACCGGGCAGGGGGCGCTTGAACACTGAAGCTTTCTTT
CASSPPGRGRLNTEAFF
>-|TRBD1|TRBJ1-5|TRBV5-1
TGCGCCAGCAGCTTCCAGGGGGGGAACGAGCCCCAGCATTTT
CASSFQGGNEPQHF
>-|-|TRBJ1-2|TRBV28
TGTGCCAGCACCTTTCGGGTCCCCTCTAACTATGGCTACACCTTC
CASTFRVPSNYGYTF
>-|-|TRBJ1-1|TRBV15
TGTGCCACCAGCAGCGACAGGACATACACTGAAGCTTTCTTT
CATSSDRTYTEAFF
>-|-|TRBJ2-5|TRBV28
TGTGCCAGCAATATAGGGGGGACAGACGGGACCCAGTACTTC
CASNIGGTDGTQYF